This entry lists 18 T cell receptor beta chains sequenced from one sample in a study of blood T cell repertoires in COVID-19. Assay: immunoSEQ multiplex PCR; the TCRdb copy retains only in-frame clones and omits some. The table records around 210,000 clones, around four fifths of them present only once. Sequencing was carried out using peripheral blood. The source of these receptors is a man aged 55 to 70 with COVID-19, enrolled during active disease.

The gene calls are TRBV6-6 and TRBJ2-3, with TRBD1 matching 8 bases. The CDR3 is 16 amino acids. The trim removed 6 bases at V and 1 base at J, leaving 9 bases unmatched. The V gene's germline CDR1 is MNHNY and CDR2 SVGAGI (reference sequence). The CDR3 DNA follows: TGTGCCAGCAGCGGGAGACCGGGACAGGGCACAGATACGCAGTATTTT. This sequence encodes CASSGRPGQGTDTQYF.

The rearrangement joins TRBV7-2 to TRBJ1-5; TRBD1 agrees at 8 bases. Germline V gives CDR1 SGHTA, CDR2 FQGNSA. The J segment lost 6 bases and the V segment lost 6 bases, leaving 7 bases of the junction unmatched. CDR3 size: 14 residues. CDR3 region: CASSPGQGGQPQHF. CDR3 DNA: TGTGCCAGCAGTCCAGGACAGGGTGGTCAGCCCCAGCATTTT.

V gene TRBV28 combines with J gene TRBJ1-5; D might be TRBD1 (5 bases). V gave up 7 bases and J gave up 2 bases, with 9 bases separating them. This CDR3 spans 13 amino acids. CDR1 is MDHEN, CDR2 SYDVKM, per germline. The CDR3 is CASIRAGNQPQHF. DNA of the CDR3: TGTGCCAGCATCAGGGCGGGCAATCAGCCCCAGCATTTT.

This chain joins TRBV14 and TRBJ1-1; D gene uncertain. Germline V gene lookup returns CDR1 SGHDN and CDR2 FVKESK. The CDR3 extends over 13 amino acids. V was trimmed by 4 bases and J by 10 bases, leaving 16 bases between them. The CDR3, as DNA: TGTGCCAGCAGCCGCCTCACGGCGGGAGGAGCTTTCTTT. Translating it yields CASSRLTAGGAFF.

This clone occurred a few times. CDR3 DNA sequence: TGTGCCAGTAGTATTGGGGACATCAATCAGCCCCAGCATTTT. Translated, it gives CASSIGDINQPQHF. The chain has TRBV19 and TRBJ1-5; a weak D match, TRBD1 (6 bases). The CDR3 extends over 14 amino acids. Germline CDR1 and CDR2: LNHDA and SQIVND (reference sequence). V gave up 3 bases and J gave up 3 bases, with 9 bases separating them.

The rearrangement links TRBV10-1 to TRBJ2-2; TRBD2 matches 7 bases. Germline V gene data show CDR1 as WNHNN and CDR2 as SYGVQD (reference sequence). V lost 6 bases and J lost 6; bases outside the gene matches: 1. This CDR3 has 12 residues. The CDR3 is CASSREAGELFF. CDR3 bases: TGCGCCAGCAGCCGGGAGGCCGGGGAGCTGTTTTTT.

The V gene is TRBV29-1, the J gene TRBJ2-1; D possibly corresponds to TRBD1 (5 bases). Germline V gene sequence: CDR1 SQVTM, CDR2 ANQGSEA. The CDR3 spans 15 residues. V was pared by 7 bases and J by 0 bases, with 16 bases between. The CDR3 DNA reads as TGCAGCGCGCGAGGACATCCAAGCTCCTACAATGAGCAGTTCTTC. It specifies CSARGHPSSYNEQFF.

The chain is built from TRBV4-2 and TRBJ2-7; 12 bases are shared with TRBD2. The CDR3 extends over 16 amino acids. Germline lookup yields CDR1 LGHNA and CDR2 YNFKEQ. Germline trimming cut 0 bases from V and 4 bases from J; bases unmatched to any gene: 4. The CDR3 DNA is TGTGCCAGCAGCCAAGATCCTAGCGGGAGGGATTACGAGCAGTACTTC. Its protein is CASSQDPSGRDYEQYF.

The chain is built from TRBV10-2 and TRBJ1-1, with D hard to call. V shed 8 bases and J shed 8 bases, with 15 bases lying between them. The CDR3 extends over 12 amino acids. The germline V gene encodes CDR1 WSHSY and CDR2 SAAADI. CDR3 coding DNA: TGCGCCAGCCTCGGCCTTGGGCCAGAAGCTTTCTTT. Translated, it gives CASLGLGPEAFF.

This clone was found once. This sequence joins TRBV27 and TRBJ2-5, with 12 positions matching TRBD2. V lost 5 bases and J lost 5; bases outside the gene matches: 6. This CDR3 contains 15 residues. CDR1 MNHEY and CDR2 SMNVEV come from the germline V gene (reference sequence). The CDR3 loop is CASSPLTSGRETQYF. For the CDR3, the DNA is TGTGCCAGCAGTCCCCTTACTAGCGGGAGGGAGACCCAGTACTTC.

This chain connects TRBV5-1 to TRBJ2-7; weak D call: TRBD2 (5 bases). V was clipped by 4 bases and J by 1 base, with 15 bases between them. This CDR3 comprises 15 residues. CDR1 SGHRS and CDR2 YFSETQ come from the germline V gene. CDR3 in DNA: TGCGCCAGCAGCCTTAGGACTGATAGGTCCTACGAGCAGTACTTC. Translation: CASSLRTDRSYEQYF.

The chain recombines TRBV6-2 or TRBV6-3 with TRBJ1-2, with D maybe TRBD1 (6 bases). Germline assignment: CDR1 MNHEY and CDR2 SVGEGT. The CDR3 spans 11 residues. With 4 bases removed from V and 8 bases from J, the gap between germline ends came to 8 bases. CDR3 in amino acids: CASSSRGGYTF. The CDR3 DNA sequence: TGTGCCAGCAGTTCCAGGGGAGGCTACACCTTC.

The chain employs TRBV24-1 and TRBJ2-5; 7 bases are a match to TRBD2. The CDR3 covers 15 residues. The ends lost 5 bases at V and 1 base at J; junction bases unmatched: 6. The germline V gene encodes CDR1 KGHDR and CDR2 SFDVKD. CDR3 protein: CATSVSSGFQETQYF. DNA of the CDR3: TGTGCCACCAGTGTGTCTAGCGGATTCCAAGAGACCCAGTACTTC.

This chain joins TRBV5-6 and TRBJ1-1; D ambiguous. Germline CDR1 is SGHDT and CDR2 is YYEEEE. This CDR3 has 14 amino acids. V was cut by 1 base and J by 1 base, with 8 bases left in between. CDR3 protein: CASSLRLRNTEAFF. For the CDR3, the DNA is TGTGCCAGCAGCTTGCGACTCCGGAACACTGAAGCTTTCTTT.

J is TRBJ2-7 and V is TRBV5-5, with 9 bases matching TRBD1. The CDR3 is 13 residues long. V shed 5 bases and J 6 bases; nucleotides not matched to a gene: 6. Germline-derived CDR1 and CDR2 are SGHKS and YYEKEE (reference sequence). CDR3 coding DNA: TGTGCCAGCAGGCGGGACAGGGACCCCGAGCAGTACTTC. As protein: CASRRDRDPEQYF. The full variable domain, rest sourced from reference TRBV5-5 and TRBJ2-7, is DAGVTQSPTHLIKTRGQQVTLRCSPISGHKSVSWYQQVLGQGPQFIFQYYEKEERGRGNFPDRFSARQFPNYSSELNVNALLLGDSALYLCASRRDRDPEQYFGPGTRLTVT.

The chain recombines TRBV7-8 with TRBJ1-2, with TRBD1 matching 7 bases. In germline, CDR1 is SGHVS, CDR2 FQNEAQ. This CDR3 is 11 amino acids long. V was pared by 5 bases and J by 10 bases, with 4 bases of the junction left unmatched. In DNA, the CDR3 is TGTGCCAGCAGCCCCGGACAGGCCTACACCTTC. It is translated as CASSPGQAYTF.

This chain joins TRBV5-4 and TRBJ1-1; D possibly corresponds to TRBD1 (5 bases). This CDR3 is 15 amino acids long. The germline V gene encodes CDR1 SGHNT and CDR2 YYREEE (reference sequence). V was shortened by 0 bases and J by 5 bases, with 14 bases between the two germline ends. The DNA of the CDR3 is TGTGCCAGCAGCTTGGCCGGGGGACCAGGTACTGAAGCTTTCTTT. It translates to CASSLAGGPGTEAFF.

CDR3 coding DNA: TGCGCCAGCAGCCAGGAGGTACAGACCTACGAGCAGTACTTC. Protein sequence: CASSQEVQTYEQYF. The chain couples TRBV4-3 to TRBJ2-7; D perhaps matches TRBD2 (5 bases). The germline V and J ends were trimmed by 3 bases and 2 bases, with 11 bases remaining between them. CDR1 is LGHNA, CDR2 YSLEER, per germline. The CDR3 is made up of 14 amino acids.